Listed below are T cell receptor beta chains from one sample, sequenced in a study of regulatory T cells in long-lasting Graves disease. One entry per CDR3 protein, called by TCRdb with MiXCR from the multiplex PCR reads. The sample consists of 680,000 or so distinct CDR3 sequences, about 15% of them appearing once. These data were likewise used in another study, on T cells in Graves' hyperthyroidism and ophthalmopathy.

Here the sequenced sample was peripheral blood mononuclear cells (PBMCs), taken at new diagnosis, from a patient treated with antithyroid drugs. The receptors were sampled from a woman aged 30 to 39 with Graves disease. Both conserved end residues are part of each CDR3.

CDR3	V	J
CSARDRGTLNQPQHF	TRBV20-1	TRBJ1-5
CASSFQAPNTEAFF	TRBV7-2	TRBJ1-1
CASSQGRHYEQYF	TRBV12-3/TRBV12-4	TRBJ2-7
CASSLVTGTYTGELFF	TRBV11-2	TRBJ2-2
CSARVLPGNTEAFF	TRBV20-1	TRBJ1-1
CATNEGSSHQPQHF	TRBV24-1	TRBJ1-5
CASSFRMFTDSPLHF	TRBV5-1	TRBJ1-6
CASSQGSSGRRSKETQYF	TRBV3-1	TRBJ2-5
CASSLLAGKVYEQYF	TRBV27	TRBJ2-7
CASRSGHLGGEQYF	TRBV28	TRBJ2-7
CASSQELPGGDTDTQYF	TRBV3-1	TRBJ2-3
CASSQGGAGGSLEQFF	TRBV14	TRBJ2-1
CASSEADTQYF	TRBV6-1	TRBJ2-3
CSARRLADKKNNPYEQYF	TRBV20-1	TRBJ2-7
CSARELAGGYNEQFF	TRBV20-1	TRBJ2-1
CASRRQGAMNTEAFF	TRBV7-2	TRBJ1-1
CASSIVLRGGTGELFF	TRBV19	TRBJ2-2
CASSTLGGDTQYF	TRBV11-2	TRBJ2-3
CATSETDWDTGELFF	TRBV24-1	TRBJ2-2
CASSSRTDFYGYTF	TRBV6-5	TRBJ1-2
CASSEMGTSYNEQFF	TRBV2	TRBJ2-1
CASRATGGGGSGLLWEQYF	TRBV5-1	TRBJ2-7